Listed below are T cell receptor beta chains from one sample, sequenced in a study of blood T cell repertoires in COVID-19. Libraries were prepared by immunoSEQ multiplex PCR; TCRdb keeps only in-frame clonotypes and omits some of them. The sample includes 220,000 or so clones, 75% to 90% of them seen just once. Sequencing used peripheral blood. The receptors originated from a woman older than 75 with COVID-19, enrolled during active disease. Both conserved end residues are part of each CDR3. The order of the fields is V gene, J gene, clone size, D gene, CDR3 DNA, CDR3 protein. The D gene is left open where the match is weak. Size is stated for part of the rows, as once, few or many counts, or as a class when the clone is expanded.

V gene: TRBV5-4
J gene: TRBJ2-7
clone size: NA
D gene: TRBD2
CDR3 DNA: TGTGCCAGCAGCCGTAGCGGGACCGCCTACGAGCAGTACTTC
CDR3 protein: CASSRSGTAYEQYF

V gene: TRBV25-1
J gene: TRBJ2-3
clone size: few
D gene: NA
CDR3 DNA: TGTGCCAGCAGTGAATCTCGGACAGGAGGGACAGATACGCAGTATTTT
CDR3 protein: CASSESRTGGTDTQYF

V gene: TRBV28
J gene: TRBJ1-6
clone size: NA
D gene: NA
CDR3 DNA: TGTGCCAGCAGAGGTTCAGGGTTAGGGTCACCCCTCCACTTT
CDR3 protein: CASRGSGLGSPLHF

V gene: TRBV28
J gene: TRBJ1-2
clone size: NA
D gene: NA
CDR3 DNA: TGTGCCAGCAGTTCCCGGACTTATGGCTACACCTTC
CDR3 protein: CASSSRTYGYTF

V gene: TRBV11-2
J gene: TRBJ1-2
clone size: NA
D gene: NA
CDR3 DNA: TGTGCCAGCAGCCTGTCCGGGTTGTACTATGGCTACACCTTC
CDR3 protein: CASSLSGLYYGYTF

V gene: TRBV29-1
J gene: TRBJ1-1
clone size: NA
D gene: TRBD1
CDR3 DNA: TGCAGCGTAGACGAAGGGGGACAGGGGTGGGGTGAAGCTTTCTTT
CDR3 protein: CSVDEGGQGWGEAFF

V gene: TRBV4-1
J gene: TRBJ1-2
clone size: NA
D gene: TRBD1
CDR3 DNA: TGCGCCAGCAGCCGACAGGGTAGGGACTATGGCTACACCTTC
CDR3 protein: CASSRQGRDYGYTF

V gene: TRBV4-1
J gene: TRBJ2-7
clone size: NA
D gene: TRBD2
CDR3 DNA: TGCGCCAGCAGCCAAGTTCTAGCGGGAAGATTCTCCTACGAGCAGTACTTC
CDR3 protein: CASSQVLAGRFSYEQYF

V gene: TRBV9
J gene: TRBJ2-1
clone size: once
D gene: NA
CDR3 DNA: TGTGCCACCAGTAGCCTCCCTGGTACGACCGAGCAGTTCTTC
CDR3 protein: CATSSLPGTTEQFF

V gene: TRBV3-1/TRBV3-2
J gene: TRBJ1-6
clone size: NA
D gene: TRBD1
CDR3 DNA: TGTGCCAGCAGCCAAAACAGGGGAGGTTCACCCCTCCACTTT
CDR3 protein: CASSQNRGGSPLHF

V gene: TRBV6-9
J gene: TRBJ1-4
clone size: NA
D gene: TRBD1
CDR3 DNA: TGTGCCAGCACCAGGGACAGGGATGAAAAACTGTTTTTT
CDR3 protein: CASTRDRDEKLFF

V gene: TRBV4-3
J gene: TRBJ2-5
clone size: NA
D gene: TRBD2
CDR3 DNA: TGCGCCAGCAGCCAAGGCGGGAGGGGGGCCCAGGAGACCCAGTACTTC
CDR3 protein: CASSQGGRGAQETQYF

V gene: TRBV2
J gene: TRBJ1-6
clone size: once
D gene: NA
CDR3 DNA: TGTGCCAGCAGCACAACCCCGTTATCACCCCTCCACTTT
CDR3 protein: CASSTTPLSPLHF

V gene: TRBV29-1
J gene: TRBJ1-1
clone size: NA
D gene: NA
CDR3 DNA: TGCAGCGTCGTCACAGGGCCTCCGAACACTGAAGCTTTCTTT
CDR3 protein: CSVVTGPPNTEAFF

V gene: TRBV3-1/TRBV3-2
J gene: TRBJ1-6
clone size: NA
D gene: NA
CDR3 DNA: TGTGCCAGCAGCCCCGCCGGGAGGGTCGGATCACCCCTCCACTTT
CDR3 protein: CASSPAGRVGSPLHF

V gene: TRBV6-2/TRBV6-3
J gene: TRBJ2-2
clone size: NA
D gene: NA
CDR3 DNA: TGTGCCAGCAGTTACCAGGGTATGGAGCTGTTTTTT
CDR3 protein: CASSYQGMELFF

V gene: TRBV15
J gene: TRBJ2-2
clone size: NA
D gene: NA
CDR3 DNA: TGTGCCACCAGCAGAGTCAGGTCGAACACCGGGGAGCTGTTTTTT
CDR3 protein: CATSRVRSNTGELFF

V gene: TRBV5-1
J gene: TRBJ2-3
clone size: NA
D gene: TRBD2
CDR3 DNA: TGCGCCAGCAGCTTCATGGGGAGCGGGGGGCAATCGACGCAGTATTTT
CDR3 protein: CASSFMGSGGQSTQYF

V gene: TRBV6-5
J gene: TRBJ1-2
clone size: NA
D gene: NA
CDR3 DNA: TGTGCCAGCAGCCGCGACGGGACTGACTGGCTCGGCTACACCTTC
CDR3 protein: CASSRDGTDWLGYTF

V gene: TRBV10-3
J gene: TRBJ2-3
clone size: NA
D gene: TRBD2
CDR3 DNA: TGTGCCATCCGAAGGACTAGCTCAAGCACAGATACGCAGTATTTT
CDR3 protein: CAIRRTSSSTDTQYF

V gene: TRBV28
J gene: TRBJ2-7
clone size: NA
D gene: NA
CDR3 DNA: TGTGCCAGCACCCGAGGCACCAGGACATACGAGCAGTACTTC
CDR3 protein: CASTRGTRTYEQYF

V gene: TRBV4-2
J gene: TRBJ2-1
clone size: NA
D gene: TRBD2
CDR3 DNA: TGTGCCAGCAGCCAGCCTCTAGCGGGATCCTACAATGAGCAGTTCTTC
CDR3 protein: CASSQPLAGSYNEQFF

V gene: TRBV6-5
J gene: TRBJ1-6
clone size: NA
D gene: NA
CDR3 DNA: TGTGCCAGCAGACACAGGGAAGGGCTTAATTCACCCCTCCACTTT
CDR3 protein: CASRHREGLNSPLHF

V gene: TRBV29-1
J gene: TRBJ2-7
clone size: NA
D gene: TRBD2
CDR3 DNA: TGCAGCGTAGGACTAGCGGGAGGCCGAGACTACGAGCAGTACTTC
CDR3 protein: CSVGLAGGRDYEQYF

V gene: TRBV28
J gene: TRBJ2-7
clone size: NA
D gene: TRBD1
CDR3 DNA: TGTGCCAGCACCCATTATACAGGGGGCTCCGAGCAGTACTTC
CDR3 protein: CASTHYTGGSEQYF

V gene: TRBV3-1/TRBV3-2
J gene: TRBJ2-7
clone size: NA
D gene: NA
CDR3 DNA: TGTGCCAGCAGCCAATGGCTCACATTCTACGAGCAGTACTTC
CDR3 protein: CASSQWLTFYEQYF

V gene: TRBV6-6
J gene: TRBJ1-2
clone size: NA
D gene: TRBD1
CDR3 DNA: TGTGCCAGCAGGGGCTCGGCAGGGGGGAACTATGGCTACACCTTC
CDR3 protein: CASRGSAGGNYGYTF

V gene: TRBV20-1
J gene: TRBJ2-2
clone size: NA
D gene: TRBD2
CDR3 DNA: TGCAGTGCCAGTGCGAGACTAGCGGGAGGCGGGGAGCTGTTTTTT
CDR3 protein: CSASARLAGGGELFF

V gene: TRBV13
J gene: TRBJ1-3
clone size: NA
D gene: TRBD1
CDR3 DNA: TGTGCCTCCCGGGGGACAGCTGGAAACACCATATATTTT
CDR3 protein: CASRGTAGNTIYF

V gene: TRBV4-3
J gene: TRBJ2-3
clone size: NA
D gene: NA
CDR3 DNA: TGCGCCAGCAGCAGGGGAGGAGGCACAGATACGCAGTATTTT
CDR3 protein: CASSRGGGTDTQYF

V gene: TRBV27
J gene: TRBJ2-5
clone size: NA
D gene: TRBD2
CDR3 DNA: TGTGCCAGCAGTTTAGGGACTAGCGGAAAAGAGACCCAGTACTTC
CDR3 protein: CASSLGTSGKETQYF

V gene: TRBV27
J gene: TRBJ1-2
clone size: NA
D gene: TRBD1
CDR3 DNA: TGTGCCAGCAGTCTGGACAGGGGGGGATATGGCTACACCTTC
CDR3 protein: CASSLDRGGYGYTF

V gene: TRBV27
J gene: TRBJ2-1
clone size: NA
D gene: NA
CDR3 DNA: TGTGCCAGCAGTTTGAACGGAGGCTCCTACAATGAGCAGTTCTTC
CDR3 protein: CASSLNGGSYNEQFF

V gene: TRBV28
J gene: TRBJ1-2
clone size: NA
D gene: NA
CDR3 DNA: TGTGCCAGCAGTTTAGTTCAAAACTATGGCTACACCTTC
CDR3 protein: CASSLVQNYGYTF

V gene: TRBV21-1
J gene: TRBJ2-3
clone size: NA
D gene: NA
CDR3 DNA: TGTGCCAGCACCCGACTAGCGGGAGGGCCGGCAGATACGCAGTATTTT
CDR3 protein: CASTRLAGGPADTQYF

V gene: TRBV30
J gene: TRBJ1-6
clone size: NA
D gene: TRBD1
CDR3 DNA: TGTGCCTGGAGTGGTGGACAGGGCGTTTCACCCCTCCACTTT
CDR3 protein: CAWSGGQGVSPLHF